This T cell receptor beta chain was captured by sequencing in a study of T cell responses to AZD1222 COVID-19 vaccine (dated by TCRdb to the early 2020s). Describing the broader study: AZD1222 recipients whose second dose came at about 4 weeks and those whose second dose came at about 12 weeks were combined into one group, since spike-specific TCR depth and breadth did not differ between the two schedules. TCR sequencing was performed for roughly 250 trial participants, of whom around 210 were given two doses of AZD1222 and 26 were given two doses of MenACWY control vaccine. Trial participants were enrolled into age subgroups of 18-55, 56-69 and 70-plus years, which contained around 150, 28 and 57 TCR-sequenced participants, respectively. General conclusions and limits of the study: In the small 56-69-year group, the increase in depth fell short of significance, most likely because of low power. Conclusions about previously exposed vaccinees are limited because only six or seven AZD1222 recipients were SARS-CoV-2 seropositive at baseline. Because no samples from the day 14 peak response were available, repertoires could be characterized only after the peak T cell response. A significant rise in spike-specific TCR breadth and depth was observed after two AZD1222 doses relative to day 0 and relative to MenACWY recipients. Nearly half of unique spike-specific TCRs reportedly recognized epitopes outside regions mutated in the B.1.351 and B.1.1.7 variants. Participants were mostly white British and included more females than males, and it was suggested by the authors that clonal diversity may have been underestimated. The whole spike protein was spanned by vaccine-associated CD4 TCRs, and dominant responses were seen in regions 160-218 and 743-854.

The time point label, as the study defines it: baseline before first vaccination. Samples from vaccinated people were obtained from the UK trials COV001 and COV002, which included a single-blind randomized controlled phase 2/3 trial of AZD1222 (ChAdOx1 nCoV-19) in healthy adults. Trial participant PBMC samples were collected at day 0 and day 28 after the second dose for TCRbeta chain sequencing. The germline ends are 3 bases apart after V is trimmed by 4 bases and J by 0 bases. The CDR3, from cysteine to phenylalanine, totals 12 residues. Solely the CDR3 DNA is kept, with 36 bases framed from the first base. From the germline V gene, CDR1 is KGHSH and CDR2 is LQKENI. With regard to this clone: Its cognate antigen has yet to be identified. It has no much larger one-base neighbor in the sample; base qualities were not kept.

The CDR3 regions of human TCRbeta chains were analyzed by immunosequencing. As for the original processing: TCRs in the repertoires were compared against a reference library of SARS-CoV-2-specific TCRs that had been generated with the MIRA antigen-specificity platform. Breadth was defined as the fraction of unique TCRs that were SARS-CoV-2-associated, and depth was defined as the fraction of total T cells that were SARS-CoV-2-associated. Using the MIRA data, each spike-specific TCR was assigned both to the spike region to which the TCR was reactive and to a CD4 or CD8 class. Log10-transformed breadth and depth values were compared by one-way ANOVA with Sidak's multiple comparisons tests. TCRdb obtained this table from immuneACCESS and retained in-frame rearrangements with V and J assigned. These tables miss some clones; where compared with another copy, unresolved V genes account for less than half of the shortfall, and the remainder is unexplained. That table supplies the V and J calls and clone size; D and trimming were determined from the DNA. This sample has about 92,000 clones in its table, and over 75% of those were observed once. The ten largest clonotypes hold 10% to 13% of the sample.

The sequence joins TRBV18 to TRBJ2-5; there is no confident call for the D gene. The sequenced sample was peripheral blood, obtained on day 0 of AZD1222 vaccination. This receptor was identified in an adult in good health. In nucleotide form, the sequence is TGTGCCAGCTCACGTGACCAAGAGACCCAGTACTTC. It specifies CASSRDQETQYF. Supplemented by the reference TRBV18 and TRBJ2-5 proteins around the CDR3, the complete variable domain is NAGVMQNPRHLVRRRGQEARLRCSPMKGHSHVYWYRQLPEEGLKFMVYLQKENIIDESGMPKERFSAEFPKEGPSILRIQQVVRGDSAAYFCASSRDQETQYFGPGTRLLVL.